One TCR beta chain is described in this entry. Its antigen is currently not known. No much larger clone exists at a distance of one base, and base qualities are not known. This specimen belongs to a study of T-cell memory formation after mild COVID-19 (dated by TCRdb to 2020 to 2022). For context, the study as a whole: TCR sequence clusters from the two donors were largely donor specific. T-cell clones expanding and contracting after mild COVID-19 in a couple of donors were tracked by longitudinal TCRalpha and TCRbeta repertoire sequencing. Two young, previously healthy adult volunteers made up the cohort, one male and one female.

PBMCs were isolated by Ficoll-Paque density gradient centrifugation. Sequencing instrument: Illumina NovaSeq 6000. cDNA libraries for TCRalpha and TCRbeta were prepared by 5'RACE using constant-segment primers, with sample barcodes and unique molecular identifiers added. Trizol reagent was used to extract RNA from every sample. The libraries were amplified in two PCR steps, and the second step added a second sample barcode and Illumina TruSeq adapters. The libraries were sequenced on an Illumina NovaSeq using 2 x 150 bp paired-end reads. Per the source publication's procedure: With migec v1.2.7, reads were demultiplexed and then collapsed into UMI-guided consensus sequences. Using mixcr v2.1.11, UMI consensuses were aligned to TRA and TRB V and J templates and then assembled into clonotypes. A clonotype was counted as expanded or contracted only when both edgeR and NoisET called the clonotype significant, with the noise models trained on biological replicates. For edgeR calls, the cutoffs were a false discovery rate-adjusted p below 0.01 and a log2 fold-change threshold of 1. PCA with hierarchical clustering of max-normalized trajectories of the 1000 most abundant clonotypes was used as exploratory dynamics analysis. Each responding clone was given a CD4 or CD8 phenotype based on the CD4+ and CD8+ repertoires, which had been sequenced separately. TCRdb handled the public reads itself, with Q25 trimming in fastp and clone calling in MiXCR, and kept productive beta chains. Each CDR3 protein appears once, grouped with its most common genes and DNA. The V and J calls reflect TCRdb's pipeline rather than the authors' work. A total of approximately 250,000 distinct CDR3 sequences appear in this sample, just over 15% of them only once. Together, the top ten hold around 2.2% of the sample.

Reading from cysteine to phenylalanine, the CDR3 counts 16 amino acids. Just the 48-base CDR3 DNA is kept, in frame starting at base 1. The trim is 0 bases for V and 2 bases for J, with a gap of 11 bases between the germline ends. The germline V gene encodes CDR1 SEHNR and CDR2 FQNEAQ (reference sequence). Overall study outcomes, separate from this receptor: The second-wave clones that peaked on day 37 were not confirmed to be SARS-CoV-2 specific. Some responding clones were detected in pre-infection memory, suggesting pre-existing cross-reactive memory T cells joined the SARS-CoV-2 response. Contracting CD4+ clones were located mainly in the CM and EM memory subsets, whereas CD8+ clones were found to be enriched in EMRA. Balanced CD4/CD8 phenotypes were observed for clones contracting from day 15 to 85, whereas a bias towards CD4+ was observed for a second wave of clones expanding from day 15 to 37. Only two mild cases were covered in the study, and larger cohorts including severe cases with pre-infection samples were considered necessary.

The specimen was PBMCs or a T cell subset sorted from them (not recorded which). The clonotype was recovered from an adult woman who had mild COVID-19 (a few samples of this study predate the infection). The sample titles of this study are shuffled in the database, so cell type and time point are left out; the donor was told from shared clones. Recombination linked TRBV7-9 to TRBJ2-1; the D gene is unclear. The DNA reads as follows: TGTGCCAGCAGCTTAGCGTACGCGATCCCCTACAATGAGCAGTTCTTC. Translated, it reads CASSLAYAIPYNEQFF. Outside the CDR3, residues come from the reference TRBV7-9 and TRBJ2-1 proteins, so the full variable domain is: DTGVSQNPRHKITKRGQNVTFRCDPISEHNRLYWYRQTLGQGPEFLTYFQNEAQLEKSRLLSDRFSAERPKGSFSTLEIQRTEQGDSAMYLCASSLAYAIPYNEQFFGPGTRLTVL.